This TCR beta chain was found in a study of siplizumab effects on memory and regulatory T cells. Study-wide results and caveats: Under siplizumab, alloreactive sequences traced to unstimulated CD4+ memory cells were significantly reduced. Unstimulated naive T cells seemed to show more diversity than memory cells did, and they also seemed to be among the major contributors to the alloresponse. Tracing alloreactive clones into unstimulated subsets worked for only a minor fraction of them.

In regard to this clone: Its antigen is as yet unknown.

CDR3 length: 14 amino acids. V shed 5 bases and J shed 3 bases, with 11 bases lying between them. Germline values: CDR1 SGHTA, CDR2 FQGNSA. TCRdb's copy holds only in-frame clones and misses some; the assay was immunoSEQ multiplex PCR. The table records 80,000 to 130,000 clones, just over 90% of them present only once. The sequencing sample was made of Tregs sorted from blood. This chain links TRBV7-2 with TRBJ1-5; no firm D call. The TCR comes from a human donor in good health. The CDR3 loop reads CASSQGLNNQPQHF. The CDR3 bases are TGTGCCAGCAGCCAAGGACTCAACAATCAGCCCCAGCATTTT.